Listed below are T cell receptor beta chains from one sample, sequenced in a study of shared clonotypes between healthy human individuals. The method was immunoSEQ multiplex PCR; TCRdb's version includes in-frame clones alone and lacks a portion of them. Counted here are around 200,000 clones, roughly 93% occurring once; the ten biggest clones make up around 0.067%. Sequenced input: naive CD4+ T cells sorted from blood. Receptor source: a woman aged 25 to 39 in good health. The CDR3 runs from the conserved cysteine through the conserved F or W.

J gene	V gene	CDR3 protein
TRBJ1-1	TRBV7-9	CASSLRQDTTGEAFF
TRBJ2-1	TRBV20-1	CSAILLAGEFF
TRBJ1-5	TRBV18	CASSSGTARAGQPQHF
TRBJ2-1	TRBV18	CASSPRTSVPGQFF
TRBJ2-7	TRBV28	CASSSPHSSRGWGEQYF
TRBJ1-1	TRBV7-8	CASSPTTGMNTEAFF
TRBJ2-1	TRBV2	CASSEPGQGYNEQFF
TRBJ2-3	TRBV27	CASSLSGEFGTDTQYF
TRBJ2-1	TRBV5-1	CASSLTGSFGEQFF
TRBJ2-1	TRBV11-3	CASSFGVTEGNEQFF
TRBJ2-5	TRBV7-8	CASSPGRRPGEETQYF
TRBJ2-1	TRBV11-1	CASSFRGGNDNEQFF